The 5 T cell receptor beta chains given below trace back to one sample, sequenced in a study of cytomegalovirus exposure and HLA in healthy donors. TCRdb's table, derived via immunoSEQ multiplex PCR, lists solely in-frame clones and lacks some. The sample yields 280,000 or so clones, 88% seen once. Sequences were obtained from PBMCs. These TCRs come from a young woman in good health and CMV-seronegative.

This clone has just one count. V and J are TRBV27 and TRBJ1-5, with 7 bases that match TRBD1. Germline loops: CDR1 MNHEY, CDR2 SMNVEV (reference sequence). Losses at the gene ends were 4 bases for V and 3 bases for J; bases not matched to a gene: 3. CDR3 length: 14 amino acids. Here the CDR3 DNA reads TGTGCCAGCAGTTCCGACAGGGCCAATCAGCCCCAGCATTTT. This gives the protein CASSSDRANQPQHF.

This chain uses TRBV19 with TRBJ1-2; the D gene is possibly TRBD1 (5 bases). The CDR3 runs 13 residues. The germline V gene has CDR1 LNHDA and CDR2 SQIVND (reference sequence). Trimming stripped 6 bases from V and 5 bases from J, with 13 bases between. The CDR3 sequence is CASRGAGKYGYTF. The CDR3 nucleotides read TGTGCCAGTAGGGGCGCAGGGAAATATGGCTACACCTTC.

The chain couples TRBV6-5 to TRBJ1-2, with a weak D call TRBD1 (6 bases). Germline V CDR1 and CDR2: MNHEY, SVGAGI. This CDR3 is 11 amino acids long. V shed 6 bases and J shed 4 bases, with 6 bases lying between them. DNA of the CDR3: TGTGCCAGCAGACAGGGCTATGGCTACACCTTC. Translating it yields CASRQGYGYTF.

The gene calls are TRBV6-1 and TRBJ2-7; 7 bases map to TRBD2. After removal of 7 bases from V and 3 bases from J, the junction contained 9 bases not matched to a gene. The CDR3 length is 14 residues. CDR1 is MNHNS, CDR2 SASEGT, per germline. The CDR3 sequence: CASTRGGGGYEQYF. The DNA for the CDR3 is TGTGCCAGCACCCGCGGGGGTGGGGGCTACGAGCAGTACTTC.

The genes are TRBV27 and TRBJ2-2; TRBD2 matches 7 bases. The V gene end was trimmed by 0 bases and the J gene end by 3 bases; junction bases not matched to a gene: 7. Germline V gives CDR1 MNHEY, CDR2 SMNVEV (reference sequence). This CDR3 region has 17 residues. The CDR3 here is CASSLSVQREDTGELFF. CDR3 in DNA: TGTGCCAGCAGTTTATCGGTGCAGCGGGAAGACACCGGGGAGCTGTTTTTT.